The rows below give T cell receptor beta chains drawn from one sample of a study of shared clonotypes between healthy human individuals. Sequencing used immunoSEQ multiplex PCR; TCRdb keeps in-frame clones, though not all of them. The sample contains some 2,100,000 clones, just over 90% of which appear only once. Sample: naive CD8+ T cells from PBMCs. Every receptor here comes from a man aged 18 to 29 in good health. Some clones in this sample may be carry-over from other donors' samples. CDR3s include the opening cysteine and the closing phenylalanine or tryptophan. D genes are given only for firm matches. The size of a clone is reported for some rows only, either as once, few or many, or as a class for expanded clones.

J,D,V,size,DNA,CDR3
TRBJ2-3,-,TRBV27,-,TGTGCCAGCAGTTTCTTAATTCCAGATACGCAGTATTTT,CASSFLIPDTQYF
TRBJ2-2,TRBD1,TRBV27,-,TGTGCCAGCAGTAGGGGCAGAGACAGGGACACCGGGGAGCTGTTTTTT,CASSRGRDRDTGELFF
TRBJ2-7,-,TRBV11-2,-,TGTGCCAGCAGCCCCAACCCGGCGGATCCTCAGTACTTC,CASSPNPADPQYF
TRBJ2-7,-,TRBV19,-,TGTGCCAGTAGTATATCGGCAGCGGGCGGATTGTACGAGCAGTACTTC,CASSISAAGGLYEQYF
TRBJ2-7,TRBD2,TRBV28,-,TGTGCCAGCACCTCCCCGGGACTAGCGGGAGGGGGCGAGCAGTACTTC,CASTSPGLAGGGEQYF
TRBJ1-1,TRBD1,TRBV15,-,TGTGCCACCAGCAGAACTATACAGGGGCCAACGAACACTGAAGCTTTCTTT,CATSRTIQGPTNTEAFF
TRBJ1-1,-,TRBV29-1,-,TGCAGCGTTGATAAGGGCGGGGGGCCCGACACTGAAGCTTTCTTT,CSVDKGGGPDTEAFF
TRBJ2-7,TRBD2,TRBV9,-,TGTGCCAGCAGCGGTAGCGGGAGGGCCTCCGACGAGCAGTACTTC,CASSGSGRASDEQYF
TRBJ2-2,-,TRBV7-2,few,TGTGCCAGCAGCCCGCCGTGGACGCTGAACACCGGGGAGCTGTTTTTT,CASSPPWTLNTGELFF
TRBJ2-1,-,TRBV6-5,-,TGTGCCAGCAGTTACTCGTCCGGGATCCGTAATGAGCAGTTCTTC,CASSYSSGIRNEQFF
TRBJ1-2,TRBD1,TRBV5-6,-,TGTGCCAGCAGCTTGGCTCTTGGACAGGGATTCCGCTATGGCTACACCTTC,CASSLALGQGFRYGYTF
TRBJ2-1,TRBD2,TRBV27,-,TGTGCCAGCAGTTTCCAAATGGGACTAGCGGGAGAGGGAAATGAGCAGTTCTTC,CASSFQMGLAGEGNEQFF
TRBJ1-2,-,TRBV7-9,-,TGTGCCAGCCCGGATTATGGCTACACCTTC,CASPDYGYTF
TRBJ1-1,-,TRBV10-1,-,TGCGCCAGCAGTGAGTCTTTTAACCGAGGCTCGCTCGAAGCTTTCTTT,CASSESFNRGSLEAFF
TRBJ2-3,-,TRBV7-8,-,TGTGCCAGCAGCTTAGGGGCAGTAGGCACAGATACGCAGTATTTT,CASSLGAVGTDTQYF
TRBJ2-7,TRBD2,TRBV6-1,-,TGTGCCAGCAGTGAAAAAGGGCTAGCGGGAGTTGACTACGAGCAGTACTTC,CASSEKGLAGVDYEQYF
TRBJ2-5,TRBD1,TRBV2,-,TGTGCCAGAACAACGAGACGCTCCGGGACAGTTGGAAAGACCCAGTACTTC,CARTTRRSGTVGKTQYF
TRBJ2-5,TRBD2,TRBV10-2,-,TGCGCCAGCAGTTCGACCCCGGGACTAGCGGATCAAGAGACCCAGTACTTC,CASSSTPGLADQETQYF
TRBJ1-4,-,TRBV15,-,TGTGCCACCAGGGGGCAGGGTGAAAAACTGTTTTTT,CATRGQGEKLFF
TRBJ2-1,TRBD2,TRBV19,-,TGTGCCAGTAGTATAGGCGCTAGCGGGAGTAGTGGCGATGAGCAGTTCTTC,CASSIGASGSSGDEQFF
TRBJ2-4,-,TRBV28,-,TGTGCCAGCAGTTGGCAGTCAGGGGCCAAAAACATTCAGTACTTC,CASSWQSGAKNIQYF
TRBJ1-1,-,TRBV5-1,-,TGCGCCAGCAGCTTGGGGGAAGGGTACACTGAAGCTTTCTTT,CASSLGEGYTEAFF
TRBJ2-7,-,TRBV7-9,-,TGTGCCAGCAGCCCGGTCAGGGCTGGGTACGAGCAGTACTTC,CASSPVRAGYEQYF
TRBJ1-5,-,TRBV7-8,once,TGTGCCAGCAAGGGAAGTTGGAATCAGCCCCAGCATTTT,CASKGSWNQPQHF
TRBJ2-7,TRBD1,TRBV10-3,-,TGTGCCATCAGTGAACCGGGACAGGGCTGGTCCGAGCAGTACTTC,CAISEPGQGWSEQYF
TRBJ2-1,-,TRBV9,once,TGTGCCAGCAGTGATCATTGGGGGGACAATGAGCAGTTCTTC,CASSDHWGDNEQFF
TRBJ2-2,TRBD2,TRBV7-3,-,TGTGCCAGCAGTGCTAGCGGGAGGGCCGGGAGCGGGGAGCTGTTTTTT,CASSASGRAGSGELFF
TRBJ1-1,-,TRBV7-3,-,TGTGCCAGCAGCTTGGTTCGAGGGGTTGTGTCTGAAGCTTTCTTT,CASSLVRGVVSEAFF
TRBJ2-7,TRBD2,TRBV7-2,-,TGTGCCAGCAGCTTAGAGGGACTAGCGGTTCCCTCCTACGAGCAGTACTTC,CASSLEGLAVPSYEQYF
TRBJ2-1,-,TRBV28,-,TGTGCCAGCAGTTGGGGCCTGAATGAGCAGTTCTTC,CASSWGLNEQFF
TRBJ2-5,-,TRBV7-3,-,TGTGCCAGCAGCTTAAGTGTTGGCGAACAAGAGACCCAGTACTTC,CASSLSVGEQETQYF
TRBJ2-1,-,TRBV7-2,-,TGTGCCAGCTCCCCGGAAGGGGTTGCCTACAATGAGCAGTTCTTC,CASSPEGVAYNEQFF
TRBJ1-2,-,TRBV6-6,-,TGTGCCAGCAGTTACTCTGGAGGGGGCTATGGCTACACCTTC,CASSYSGGGYGYTF
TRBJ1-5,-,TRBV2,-,TGTGCCAGCAGTGAAAGGGGGATTCGGAATCAGCCCCAGCATTTT,CASSERGIRNQPQHF
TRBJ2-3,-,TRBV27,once,TGTGCCAGCGGTTTAGGGGGAGGGCTTGTAGATACGCAGTATTTT,CASGLGGGLVDTQYF
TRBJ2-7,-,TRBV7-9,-,TGTGCCAGCAGCTTAGGATGGGAGTCTAACGAGCAGTACTTC,CASSLGWESNEQYF
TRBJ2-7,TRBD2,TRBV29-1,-,TGCAGCGTTGTCGATGGAGCGGGAGACCCATACGAGCAGTACTTC,CSVVDGAGDPYEQYF
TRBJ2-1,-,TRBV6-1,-,TGTGCCAGCAGTAAGATGGTCCACAATGAGCAGTTCTTC,CASSKMVHNEQFF
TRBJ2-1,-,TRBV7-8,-,TGTGCCAGCAGCAAGAAGGGATTATACAATGAGCAGTTCTTC,CASSKKGLYNEQFF
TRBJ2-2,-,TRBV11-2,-,TGTGCCAGCAGCTTAACCCCCCTCAGGACCGCGAACACCGGGGAGCTGTTTTTT,CASSLTPLRTANTGELFF
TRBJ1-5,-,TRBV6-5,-,TGTGCCAGCCAGGGAGGGCGCAATCAGCCCCAGCATTTT,CASQGGRNQPQHF
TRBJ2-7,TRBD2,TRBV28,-,TGTGCCAGCAGGTTTTTAGCGGGAGCATCCTACGAGCAGTACTTC,CASRFLAGASYEQYF
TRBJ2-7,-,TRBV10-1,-,TGCGCCAGCAGTGAAAACAGGTCTTCGTACTTC,CASSENRSSYF
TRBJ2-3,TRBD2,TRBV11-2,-,TGTGCCAGCAGCTTAGCCCCGGGACTACCCTTGGGAGATACGCAGTATTTT,CASSLAPGLPLGDTQYF
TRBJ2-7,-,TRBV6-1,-,TGTGCCAGCAGTGAAGGGACCTTCAGCTCCTACGAGCAGTACTTC,CASSEGTFSSYEQYF
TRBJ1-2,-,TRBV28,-,TGTGCCAGCAGTTTCTCTAGGGGCCAGGTTGGCTACACCTTC,CASSFSRGQVGYTF
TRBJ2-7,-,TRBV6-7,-,TGTGCCAGCAGTAAAACCTCTGGAGGAATCTACGAGCAGTACTTC,CASSKTSGGIYEQYF
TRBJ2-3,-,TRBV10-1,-,TGCGCCAGCAGTGAGGGAGGGGACTATACGCAGTATTTT,CASSEGGDYTQYF
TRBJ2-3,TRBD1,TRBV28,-,TGTGCCAGCAGTCCAAAGGGGGCCAGGCGGTCAGATACGCAGTATTTT,CASSPKGARRSDTQYF
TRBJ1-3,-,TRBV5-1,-,TGCGCCAGCAGCTGGAGACCGGGGGACGGAAACACCATATATTTT,CASSWRPGDGNTIYF
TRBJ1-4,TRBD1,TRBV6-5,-,TGTGCCAACGTCCAGGGGGCCGATGAAAAACTGTTTTTT,CANVQGADEKLFF
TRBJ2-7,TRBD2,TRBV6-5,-,TGTGCCAGCAGTTACAATAGCGGGAGGGTAACCTACGAGCAGTACTTC,CASSYNSGRVTYEQYF
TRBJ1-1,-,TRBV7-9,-,TGTGCCAGCAGCTTAGAGGGAAGGGACACTGAAGCTTTCTTT,CASSLEGRDTEAFF
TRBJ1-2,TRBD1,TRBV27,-,TGTGCCAGCAGTTTATTCACAGGGGGCGAGGGTGACTACACCTTC,CASSLFTGGEGDYTF
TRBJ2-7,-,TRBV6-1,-,TGTGCCAGCAGTGAAGTTAAAACAGACTACGAGCAGTACTTC,CASSEVKTDYEQYF
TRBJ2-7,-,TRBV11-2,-,TGTGCCAGCAGCGTAGCGTACAGGGGAGGCTACGAGCAGTACTTC,CASSVAYRGGYEQYF
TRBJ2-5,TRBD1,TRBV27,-,TGTGCCAGCATGCCGGGACAGGGACATACCCAGTACTTC,CASMPGQGHTQYF
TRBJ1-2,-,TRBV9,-,TGTGCCAGCAGCGCCAGCGGAGTGATCTTGGATGGCTACACCTTC,CASSASGVILDGYTF
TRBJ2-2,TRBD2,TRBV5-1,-,TGCGCCAGCAGCTTGGACCTTCGGCTAGCGGGAGTTGGGACCGGGGAGCTGTTTTTT,CASSLDLRLAGVGTGELFF